This is a list of T cell receptor beta chains from one sample in a study of T cells expressing NK-cell markers. After re-calling the 5' RACE reads, TCRdb lists one entry per CDR3 protein, DNA absent. This sample's table reports about 460,000 distinct CDR3 sequences. Sequencing used blood T cells: a sorted CD56 or NKG2C T cell subset, CD4+ or CD8+ T cells, or bulk PBMC T cells (not recorded which). The source is a woman aged 50 to 65 in good health. CDR3s include the opening cysteine and the closing phenylalanine or tryptophan.

v_gene,j_gene,CDR3aa
TRBV2,TRBJ2-1,CASSGRTRGSDEQFF
TRBV5-1,TRBJ2-2,CASSSGNTGELFF
TRBV6-5,TRBJ2-3,CASRTTRRDTQYF
TRBV29-1,TRBJ2-3,CSVDRGTSGRTDTQYF
TRBV2,TRBJ1-1,CACRGSEGEAFF
TRBV12-3/TRBV12-4,TRBJ2-2,CASSSLAGPTGELFF
TRBV6-1,TRBJ2-4,CASSGASGGISPSDKNIQYF
TRBV7-9,TRBJ1-2,CASSVDGNYGYTF
TRBV12-3/TRBV12-4,TRBJ2-3,CASNIDTSTDTQYF
TRBV3-1,TRBJ2-1,CASSPRPGLAVLYNEQFF
TRBV6-2/TRBV6-3,TRBJ2-2,CASKWAADTGELFF
TRBV11-3,TRBJ2-7,CASGLLTDRVDEQYF
TRBV20-1,TRBJ1-1,CSAINQVYTEAFF
TRBV6-5,TRBJ2-2,CASSYQWGRTGELFF
TRBV7-9,TRBJ2-3,CASRSRDRDPGTDTQYF
TRBV28,TRBJ1-1,CASQANPGGYAEAFF
TRBV18,TRBJ2-2,CASSPAVSGELFF
TRBV27,TRBJ2-3,CASSSRTSGDPSNTQYF
TRBV6-2/TRBV6-3,TRBJ2-5,CASSFASGAQETQYF
TRBV27,TRBJ1-6,CASSFRSGSPLHF
TRBV20-1,TRBJ2-1,CSASRPSGRNEQFF
TRBV12-3/TRBV12-4,TRBJ2-5,CASSLRGLAGEETQYF
TRBV20-1,TRBJ2-1,CSAEGSIEQNEQFF
TRBV14,TRBJ2-5,CASSQASVAGIGGETQYF
TRBV24-1,TRBJ2-5,CATSVRAGGGETQYF
TRBV24-1,TRBJ2-7,CATSDPSQQYF
TRBV5-1,TRBJ2-5,CASSYGQGRWETQYF
TRBV3-1,TRBJ2-7,CASSQVRSEQYF
TRBV5-1,TRBJ2-4,CASTSGTFKNIQYF
TRBV7-3,TRBJ2-1,CASSLDPGTRYNEQFF
TRBV6-1,TRBJ2-3,CASSELGQRDTDTQYF
TRBV20-1,TRBJ1-1,CSAMGASTEAFF
TRBV27,TRBJ2-5,CASSWRTGGETQYF
TRBV5-1,TRBJ2-1,CASSKTQGLPYNEQFF
TRBV10-3,TRBJ1-5,CAISAGQANQPQHF